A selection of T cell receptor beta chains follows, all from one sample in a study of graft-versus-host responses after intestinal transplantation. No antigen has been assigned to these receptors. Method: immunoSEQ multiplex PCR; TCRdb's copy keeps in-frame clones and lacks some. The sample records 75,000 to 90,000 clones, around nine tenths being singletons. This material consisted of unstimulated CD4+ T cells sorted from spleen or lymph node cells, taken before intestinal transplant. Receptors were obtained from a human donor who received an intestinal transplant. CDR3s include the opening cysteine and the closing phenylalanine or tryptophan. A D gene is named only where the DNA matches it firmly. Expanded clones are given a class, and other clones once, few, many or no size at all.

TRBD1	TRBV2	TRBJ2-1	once	CASRLGTGAHNEQFF	TGTGCCAGCAGACTCGGGACAGGGGCCCACAATGAGCAGTTCTTC
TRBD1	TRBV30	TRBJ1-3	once	CAWIHGTGFGNTIYF	TGTGCCTGGATACACGGGACAGGATTTGGAAACACCATATATTTT
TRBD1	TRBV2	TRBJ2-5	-	CASMPKGTDKETQYF	TGTGCCAGCATGCCCAAAGGGACAGATAAAGAGACCCAGTACTTC
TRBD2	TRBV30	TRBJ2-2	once	CAWNWVTSGRGSTGELFF	TGTGCCTGGAACTGGGTGACTAGCGGGAGGGGTAGCACCGGGGAGCTGTTTTTT
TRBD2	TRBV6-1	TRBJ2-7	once	CASIPGLPSSYEQYF	TGTGCCAGCATCCCGGGACTACCCAGCTCCTACGAGCAGTACTTC
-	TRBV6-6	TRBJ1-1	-	CASRKTLNTEAFF	TGTGCCAGCAGAAAGACACTGAACACTGAAGCTTTCTTT
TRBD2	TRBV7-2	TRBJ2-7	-	CASSLASGVYEQYF	TGTGCCAGCAGCTTGGCTAGCGGGGTCTACGAGCAGTACTTC
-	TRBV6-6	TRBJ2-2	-	CASSPTTTGELFF	TGTGCCAGCAGCCCGACTACCACCGGGGAGCTGTTTTTT
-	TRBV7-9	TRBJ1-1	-	CASSRPGENTEAFF	TGTGCCAGCAGCCGCCCCGGAGAGAACACTGAAGCTTTCTTT
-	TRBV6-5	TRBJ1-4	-	CASRSGTATGEKLFF	TGTGCCAGCAGAAGCGGGACCGCAACGGGTGAAAAACTGTTTTTT
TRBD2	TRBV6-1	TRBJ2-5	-	CAIKRTSGAQETQYF	TGTGCCATCAAAAGGACTAGCGGGGCCCAAGAGACCCAGTACTTC
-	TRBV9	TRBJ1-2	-	CASSVEGTEGGGYTF	TGTGCCAGCAGCGTAGAGGGGACCGAGGGAGGTGGCTACACCTTC
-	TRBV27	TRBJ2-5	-	CASSLVTGGETQYF	TGTGCCAGCAGTTTAGTGACAGGAGGAGAGACCCAGTACTTC
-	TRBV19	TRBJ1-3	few	CASSIFGGLIGNTIYF	TGTGCCAGTAGTATCTTCGGGGGGCTCATTGGAAACACCATATATTTT
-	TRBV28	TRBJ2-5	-	CASSLGLRGGETQYF	TGTGCCAGCAGTTTAGGACTCAGAGGGGGAGAGACCCAGTACTTC
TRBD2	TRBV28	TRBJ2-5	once	CASSFRSLGGETQYF	TGTGCCAGCAGTTTCCGTTCTTTGGGGGGGGAGACCCAGTACTTC
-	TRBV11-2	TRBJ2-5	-	CASSLDRIGGETQYF	TGTGCCAGCAGCTTAGACCGGATTGGGGGGGAGACCCAGTACTTC
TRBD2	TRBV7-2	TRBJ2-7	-	CASSLTGLAGGGEQYF	TGTGCCAGCAGCTTAACCGGACTAGCGGGGGGAGGGGAGCAGTACTTC
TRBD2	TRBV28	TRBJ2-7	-	CASGGGSSYEQYF	TGTGCCAGCGGGGGGGGGAGTTCCTACGAGCAGTACTTC
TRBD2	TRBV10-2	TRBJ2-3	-	CASNGGGAVDTQYF	TGCGCCAGCAATGGCGGGGGGGCGGTAGATACGCAGTATTTT
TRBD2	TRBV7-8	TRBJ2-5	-	CASSPGTRGLETQYF	TGTGCCAGCAGCCCCGGGACTAGGGGCCTGGAGACCCAGTACTTC
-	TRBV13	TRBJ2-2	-	CASRGGPGRSGELFF	TGTGCCAGCAGGGGGGGGCCAGGGCGGAGCGGGGAGCTGTTTTTT
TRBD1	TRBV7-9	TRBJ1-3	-	CASSLGGTASGNTIYF	TGTGCCAGCAGCTTAGGCGGGACAGCGTCTGGAAACACCATATATTTT
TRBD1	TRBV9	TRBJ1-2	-	CASNESFRGRDYGYTF	TGTGCCAGCAACGAGTCCTTCAGGGGGCGGGACTATGGCTACACCTTC
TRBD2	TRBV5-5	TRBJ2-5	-	CASSSLGGDGETQYF	TGTGCCAGCAGCTCCCTCGGGGGGGACGGGGAGACCCAGTACTTC
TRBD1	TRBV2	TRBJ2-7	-	CASSDHGTGVSEQYF	TGTGCCAGCAGTGACCACGGGACAGGGGTTTCCGAGCAGTACTTC
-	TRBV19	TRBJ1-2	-	CASSISDTFYGYTF	TGTGCCAGTAGTATCTCGGACACTTTCTATGGCTACACCTTC
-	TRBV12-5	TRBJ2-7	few	CASGLKRGGTDRAGQYF	TGTGCTAGTGGTTTGAAGAGGGGAGGAACTGACAGGGCCGGGCAGTACTTC
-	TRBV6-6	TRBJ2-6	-	CASSYADSTGANVLTF	TGTGCCAGCAGTTACGCTGACAGTACCGGGGCCAACGTCCTGACTTTC
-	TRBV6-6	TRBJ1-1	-	CASSPAGPGAFF	TGTGCCAGCAGCCCAGCGGGGCCTGGGGCTTTCTTT
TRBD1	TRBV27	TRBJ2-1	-	CASSPTGVAYNEQFF	TGTGCCAGCAGTCCAACAGGGGTTGCCTACAATGAGCAGTTCTTC
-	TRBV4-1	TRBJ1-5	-	CASSLDRYSNQPQHF	TGCGCCAGCAGCCTAGACAGATATAGCAATCAGCCCCAGCATTTT
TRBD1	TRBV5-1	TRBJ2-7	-	CASSTRDSSYEQYF	TGCGCCAGCAGCACACGGGACAGCTCCTACGAGCAGTACTTC